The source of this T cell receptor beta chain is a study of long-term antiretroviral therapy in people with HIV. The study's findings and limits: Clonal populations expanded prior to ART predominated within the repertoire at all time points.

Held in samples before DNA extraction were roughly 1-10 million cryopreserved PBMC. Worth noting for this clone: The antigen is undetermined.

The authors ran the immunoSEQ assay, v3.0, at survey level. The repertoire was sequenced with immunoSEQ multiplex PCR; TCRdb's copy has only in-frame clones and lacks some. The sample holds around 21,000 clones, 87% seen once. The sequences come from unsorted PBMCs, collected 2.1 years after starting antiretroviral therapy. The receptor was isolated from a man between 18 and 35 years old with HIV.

The CDR3 region is CASSRSGGPDEQYF. Here the CDR3 DNA reads TGTGCCAGTAGTAGGTCGGGAGGGCCGGACGAGCAGTACTTC. The rearrangement joins TRBV19 to TRBJ2-7; TRBD2 agrees at 8 bases. The CDR3 is 14 residues long. Germline V gene data show CDR1 as LNHDA and CDR2 as SQIVND (reference sequence). V was clipped by 4 bases and J by 5 bases; unmatched bases: 7.